These 14 T cell receptor beta chains were sequenced from one sample in a study of a mutant IDH1 vaccine in newly diagnosed glioma. Time point here: week 5, during vaccination. A single vaccine dose contained 300 ug of mutant IDH1 20-mer peptide, and topical imiquimod was used with it. Method: immunoSEQ multiplex PCR; TCRdb's copy keeps in-frame clones and lacks some. Seen here are tens of thousands of clones, approximately 82% observed once, and the top ten hold 2.5% to 3.5%. No antigen is known for these receptors. The sequencing here drew on PBMCs, taken from a glioma patient whose treatment included an IDH1 peptide vaccine. These receptors originate from a woman between 18 and 29 years old with glioma. Some clones in this sample may be carry-over from other donors' samples.

The sample holds one count of this clone. The genes are TRBV6-7 and TRBJ1-6; TRBD1 matches at 8 bases. TRBV6-7 is flagged as an ORF with uncertain function. The CDR3 loop spans 13 amino acids. Trimming cost V 9 bases and J 10 bases; bases outside gene matches: 8. The DNA of the CDR3 is TGTGCCAGGGACAGGGTGGGGGACTCACCCCTCCACTTT. Translated, it gives CARDRVGDSPLHF.

The chain joins TRBV9 to TRBJ2-3, with 8 nucleotides matching TRBD2. Losses at the gene ends were 7 bases for V and 4 bases for J; bases not matched to a gene: 8. CDR1 is SGDLS and CDR2 is YYNGEE in the germline V gene. The CDR3 loop spans 14 amino acids. The CDR3 region has the DNA TGTGCCAGCGGGTTCAGCGGGAGCGCAGATACGCAGTATTTT. Amino acids: CASGFSGSADTQYF.

This clone occurred a few times. The chain links TRBV30 to TRBJ2-7; the D call may be TRBD1 or TRBD2 (6 bases each). CDR1 is GTSNPN and CDR2 is SVGIG in the germline V gene (reference sequence). The CDR3 length is 13 residues. V lost 2 bases, J lost 4 bases, and 12 bases lay in between. The CDR3 bases are TGTGCCTGGAGTAGGGGGAGGTGGTACGAGCAGTACTTC. Encoded protein: CAWSRGRWYEQYF.

The genes are TRBV5-8 and TRBJ2-1, with D uncertain. CDR1 and CDR2 (germline): SGHTS, YDEGEE. The CDR3 consists of 13 residues. V lost 0 bases and J lost 7, with 8 bases in between. The CDR3 bases are TGTGCCAGCAGCTTGGGGGGTAAGAATGAGCAGTTCTTC. Its translation is CASSLGGKNEQFF.

V usage is TRBV30 and J usage is TRBJ1-2; TRBD1 agrees at 7 bases. The V segment lost 1 base and the J segment 6 bases; nucleotides outside the gene matches: 2. This CDR3 has 12 amino acids. CDR1 is GTSNPN, CDR2 SVGIG, per germline (reference sequence). CDR3 sequence (DNA): TGTGCCTGGAGTGGACAGGGTGATGGCTACACCTTC. Its protein product is CAWSGQGDGYTF.

The chain uses TRBV12-5 and TRBJ2-3; 8 bases map to TRBD2. Trimming took 5 bases from V and 8 from J; bases not matched to a gene: 24. The germline CDR1 and CDR2 sequences are LGHNT and FRNRAP. This CDR3 has 19 amino acids. The CDR3 here is CASGPSLQGRGLGAGTQYF. The CDR3, as DNA: TGTGCTAGTGGTCCGTCTTTACAGGGAAGGGGACTAGGGGCTGGTACGCAGTATTTT.

The V call is TRBV9, the J call TRBJ2-3, with D uncertain. The CDR3 totals 15 residues. V shed 4 bases and J shed 4 bases, with 16 bases lying between them. Per the germline V gene, CDR1 is SGDLS and CDR2 is YYNGEE. The CDR3 reads CASSRGRMGADTQYF. In nucleotides, the CDR3 is TGTGCCAGCAGCCGAGGTAGGATGGGCGCAGATACGCAGTATTTT.

The genes are TRBV18 and TRBJ2-7; TRBD1 matches 11 bases. This CDR3 spans 16 amino acids. In germline, CDR1 is KGHSH, CDR2 LQKENI. The V segment lost 3 bases and the J segment 6 bases; nucleotides outside the gene matches: 10. CDR3 sequence: CASSPMGQGEGREQYF. In DNA, the CDR3 is TGTGCCAGCTCACCGATGGGACAGGGGGAAGGTCGCGAGCAGTACTTC.

The CDR3 DNA follows: TGCGCCAGCAGCCAAGGGACAACTTCCTCTGGAAACACCATATATTTT. It specifies CASSQGTTSSGNTIYF. The chain couples TRBV4-1 to TRBJ1-3, with a weak D call TRBD1 (5 bases). This CDR3 has 16 residues. The V and J ends lost 1 base and 0 bases respectively, with 10 bases between them. Germline V lookup: CDR1 MGHRA, CDR2 YSYEKL.

The V call is TRBV27, the J call TRBJ2-7; D assignment may be TRBD1 or TRBD2 (5 bases each). Germline V gives CDR1 MNHEY, CDR2 SMNVEV (reference sequence). Trimming cost V 8 bases and J 1 base, with 12 bases left between them. There are 13 residues in the CDR3. The CDR3 loop reads CASRDPFSYEQYF. The CDR3 region has the DNA TGTGCCAGCCGGGACCCGTTTTCCTACGAGCAGTACTTC.

The rearrangement uses TRBV19 and TRBJ2-1, with a tentative D call TRBD1 (5 bases). In germline, CDR1 is LNHDA, CDR2 SQIVND (reference sequence). This CDR3 comprises 16 residues. V was trimmed by 3 bases and J by 2 bases, leaving 14 bases between them. CDR3 residues: CASSIQGDPTYNEQFF. The DNA for the CDR3 is TGTGCCAGTAGTATCCAGGGCGATCCCACCTACAATGAGCAGTTCTTC. The whole variable domain, remainder taken from reference TRBV19 and TRBJ2-1, is DGGITQSPKYLFRKEGQNVTLSCEQNLNHDAMYWYRQDPGQGLRLIYYSQIVNDFQKGDIAEGYSVSREKKESFPLTVTSAQKNPTAFYLCASSIQGDPTYNEQFFGPGTRLTVL.

The chain recombines TRBV19 with TRBJ1-5, with a tentative D call TRBD1 (6 bases). The V and J ends lost 4 bases and 1 base respectively, with 17 bases between them. Germline V gene data show CDR1 as LNHDA and CDR2 as SQIVND (reference sequence). This CDR3 comprises 17 residues. The CDR3: CASSSDTGILSNQPQHF. CDR3 DNA: TGTGCCAGTAGTAGCGACACAGGGATTCTAAGCAATCAGCCCCAGCATTTT.

The gene calls are TRBV5-1 and TRBJ1-1, with 8 bases that match TRBD1. Per germline, CDR1 SGHRS and CDR2 YFSETQ. Unmatched junction bases numbered 6, after V lost 2 bases and J lost 0 bases. The CDR3 length is 16 residues. The CDR3, as DNA: TGCGCCAGCAGCTTACAGGGGGTCGCGATGAACACTGAAGCTTTCTTT. Encoded protein: CASSLQGVAMNTEAFF.

A few counts support this clone. The CDR3 bases are TGTGCCAGTAGTATGGAGGGGGTAACTGAAGCTTTCTTT. Translating it yields CASSMEGVTEAFF. The chain combines TRBV19 with TRBJ1-1; perhaps TRBD1 as D (6 bases). With 3 bases removed from V and 5 bases from J, the gap between germline ends came to 10 bases. CDR1 LNHDA and CDR2 SQIVND come from the germline V gene (reference sequence). The CDR3 loop spans 13 amino acids.